This entry features one T cell receptor (beta chain) sequence. The data are from a study of cytomegalovirus exposure and HLA in healthy donors. Trimming shortened V by 0 bases and J by 4 bases, and 16 bases separated the two germline ends. The CDR3 has 16 amino acids. Germline lookup yields CDR1 MNHEY and CDR2 SMNVEV (reference sequence). With 60 Vbeta and 13 Jbeta primers, the PCR was carried out. The method was immunoSEQ multiplex PCR; TCRdb's version includes in-frame clones alone and lacks a portion of them. The table lists some 180,000 clones, just over 75% of them singletons. The chain has TRBV27 and TRBJ2-7; D possibly corresponds to TRBD1 (6 bases). Sequencing was carried out using PBMCs. This receptor was obtained from an older woman in good health and CMV-seropositive. The CDR3 DNA sequence: TGTGCCAGCAGTTTATCCAGGTCAGCAGGGGTTTACGAGCAGTACTTC. The encoded protein is CASSLSRSAGVYEQYF.